Listed below are T cell receptor beta chains from one sample, sequenced in a study of CXCR3-negative and CXCR3-positive naive CD8 T cells. TCRdb reprocessed the 5' RACE reads and reports one entry per CDR3 protein, with no DNA. In all, the sample yields under 110,000 distinct CDR3 sequences. The sequenced sample consisted of naive CXCR3+ CD8+ T cells from blood. These TCRs come from a human donor in good health. Some clones in this sample may be carry-over from other donors' samples. Both conserved end residues are part of each CDR3. Each record gives: J gene, CDR3 length, V gene, CDR3 protein.

TRBJ2-1,13,TRBV5-5,CASSLDLVNEQFF
TRBJ1-5,15,TRBV28,CASSSYDGTNQPQHF
TRBJ2-1,14,TRBV29-1,CSVVGLAGVQEQFF
TRBJ2-7,13,TRBV29-1,CSVEEDRGLGQYF
TRBJ2-3,16,TRBV6-1,CASSAGLAGYTDTQYF
TRBJ2-7,16,TRBV9,CASSASRLAENYEQYF
TRBJ2-5,16,TRBV7-9,CASSLAVTGTRETQYF
TRBJ2-7,17,TRBV7-2,CASSQESGGDYPIEQYF
TRBJ2-2,17,TRBV7-9,CASSPPLVGENTGELFF
TRBJ2-5,15,TRBV7-9,CASSGGQEGPETQYF
TRBJ2-2,18,TRBV11-3,CASSPLGTGGLNTGELFF
TRBJ1-2,14,TRBV28,CASNPSRTGANYTF
TRBJ2-5,16,TRBV5-6,CASSSPGQQNQETQYF
TRBJ1-1,14,TRBV6-2/TRBV6-3,CASSANGGYTEAFF
TRBJ2-1,15,TRBV2,CATRIDRASYNEQFF
TRBJ2-3,16,TRBV29-1,CSVEGIERGQVDTQYF
TRBJ2-5,14,TRBV7-3,CASSLAGGPETQYF
TRBJ2-1,12,TRBV29-1,CSGLGVHNEQFF
TRBJ2-1,15,TRBV4-3,CASSQSRDPDNEQFF
TRBJ2-7,12,TRBV7-2,CASSLNVYEQYF
TRBJ2-1,14,TRBV29-1,CSVAGTGNYNEQFF
TRBJ1-2,13,TRBV12-3/TRBV12-4,CASSSEANYGYTF
TRBJ2-1,17,TRBV10-3,CAISDRGTLSSYNEQFF
TRBJ2-2,16,TRBV28,CASSLYGGGSAGELFF
TRBJ2-7,14,TRBV5-6,CASSSGGETYEQYF
TRBJ2-7,13,TRBV6-1,CASSEGRSYEQYF
TRBJ2-7,13,TRBV7-9,CASSFRGTYEQYF
TRBJ2-5,13,TRBV12-3/TRBV12-4,CASSWVSEETQYF
TRBJ2-7,13,TRBV27,CASSFGSTYEQYF
TRBJ2-3,15,TRBV11-2,CAGAVGLEVKDTQYF
TRBJ2-1,15,TRBV20-1,CSARAFLSSYNEQFF
TRBJ2-5,16,TRBV28,CASSELAGGSQETQYF
TRBJ2-3,15,TRBV5-5,CASRIAGGFPDTQYF
TRBJ1-2,12,TRBV4-1,CASSLGTYGYTF
TRBJ2-3,15,TRBV5-1,CASSPTSGGRDTQYF
TRBJ2-3,12,TRBV2,CASTHGTDTQYF
TRBJ2-4,12,TRBV29-1,CSVVEEGGIQYF
TRBJ1-6,16,TRBV7-9,CASSSGASTYNSPLHF
TRBJ1-6,16,TRBV10-3,CAITPGQGPYNSPLHF
TRBJ2-3,15,TRBV18,CASSPPDGSTDTQYF
TRBJ2-1,11,TRBV27,CARPIWGKQFF
TRBJ1-2,12,TRBV29-1,CSVEDPLYGYTF
TRBJ1-1,13,TRBV12-3/TRBV12-4,CASKHRVNTEAFF
TRBJ2-1,15,TRBV28,CASSSGTGLNNEQFF
TRBJ2-1,14,TRBV29-1,CSVVSRDNHNEQFF